The present T cell receptor beta chain was sequenced within a study of early T cells in non-severe SARS-CoV-2 infection. For the study at large: From unsorted whole blood, bulk RNA was sequenced, and the chains remained unpaired. Study observations and caveats: VDJdb matches were skewed toward anti-spike CD8 T cell responses.

Attachment of unique molecular identifiers to individual cDNA molecules was performed. TCRdb re-analysed the 5' RACE reads in MiXCR, keeping a single row per CDR3 protein. This table holds fewer than 120,000 distinct CDR3 sequences, roughly 12% found once. The CDR3 is 14 residues long. The junction had 3 bases not matched to a gene; V was cut back by 6 bases and J by 0 bases. Germline values: CDR1 SNHLY, CDR2 FYNNEI. As concerns this clonotype: Its target is unknown.

The sample was whole blood, taken at baseline. The clonotype originates from an adult who was a healthcare worker with PCR-confirmed SARS-CoV-2 infection or an uninfected control (not recorded which). The chain uses TRBV2 and TRBJ2-3, with 7 positions matching TRBD2. The CDR3 region is CASSRTRSTDTQYF. CDR3 DNA: TGTGCCAGCAGCCGGACTAGGAGCACAGATACGCAGTATTTT.